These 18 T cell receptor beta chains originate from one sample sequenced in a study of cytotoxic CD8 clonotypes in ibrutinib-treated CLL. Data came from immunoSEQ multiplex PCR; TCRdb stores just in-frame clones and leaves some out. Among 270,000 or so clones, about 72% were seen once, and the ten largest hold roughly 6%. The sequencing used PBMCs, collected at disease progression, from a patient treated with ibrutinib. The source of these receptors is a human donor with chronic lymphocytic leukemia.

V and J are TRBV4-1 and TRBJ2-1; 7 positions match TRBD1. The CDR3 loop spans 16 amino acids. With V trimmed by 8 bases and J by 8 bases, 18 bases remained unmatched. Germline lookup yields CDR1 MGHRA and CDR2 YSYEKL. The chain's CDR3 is CASAYSREGATDEQFF. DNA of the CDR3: TGCGCCAGCGCCTATAGCAGAGAGGGGGCGACCGATGAGCAGTTCTTC.

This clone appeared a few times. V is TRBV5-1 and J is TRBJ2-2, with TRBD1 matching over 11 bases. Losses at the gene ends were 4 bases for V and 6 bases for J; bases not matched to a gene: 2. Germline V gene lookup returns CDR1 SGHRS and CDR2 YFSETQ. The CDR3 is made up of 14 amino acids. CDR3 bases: TGCGCCAGCAGCCGGACAGGGGGCCCCGGGGAGCTGTTTTTT. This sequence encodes CASSRTGGPGELFF.

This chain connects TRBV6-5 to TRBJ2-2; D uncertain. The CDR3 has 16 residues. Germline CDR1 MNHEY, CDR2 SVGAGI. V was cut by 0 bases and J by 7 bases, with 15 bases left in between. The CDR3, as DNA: TGTGCCAGCAGTTACTCCCCACGCGGTATGGGCGGGGAGCTGTTTTTT. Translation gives CASSYSPRGMGGELFF.

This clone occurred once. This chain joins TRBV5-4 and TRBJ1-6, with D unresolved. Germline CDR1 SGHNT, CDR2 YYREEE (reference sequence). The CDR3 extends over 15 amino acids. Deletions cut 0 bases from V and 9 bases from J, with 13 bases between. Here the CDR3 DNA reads TGTGCCAGCAGCTTGGCCCCGGCCTCGGTTTCACCCCTCCACTTT. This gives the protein CASSLAPASVSPLHF.

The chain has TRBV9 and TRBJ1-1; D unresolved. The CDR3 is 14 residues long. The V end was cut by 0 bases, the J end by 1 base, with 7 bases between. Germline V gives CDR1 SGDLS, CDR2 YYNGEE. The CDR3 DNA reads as TGTGCCAGCAGCGTAGGTCCAGCGAACACTGAAGCTTTCTTT. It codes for CASSVGPANTEAFF.

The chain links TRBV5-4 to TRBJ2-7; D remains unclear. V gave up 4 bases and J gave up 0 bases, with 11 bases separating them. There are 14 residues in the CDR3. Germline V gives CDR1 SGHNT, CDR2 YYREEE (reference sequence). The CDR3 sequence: CASSPDRSSYEQYF. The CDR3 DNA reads TGTGCCAGCAGCCCGGACCGGAGCTCCTACGAGCAGTACTTC.

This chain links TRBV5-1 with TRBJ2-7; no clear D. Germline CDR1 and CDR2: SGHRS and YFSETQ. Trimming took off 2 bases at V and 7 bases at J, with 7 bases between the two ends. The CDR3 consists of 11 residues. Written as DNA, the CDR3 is TGCGCCAGCAGCTTTAATGGAGAGCAGTACTTC. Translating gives CASSFNGEQYF.

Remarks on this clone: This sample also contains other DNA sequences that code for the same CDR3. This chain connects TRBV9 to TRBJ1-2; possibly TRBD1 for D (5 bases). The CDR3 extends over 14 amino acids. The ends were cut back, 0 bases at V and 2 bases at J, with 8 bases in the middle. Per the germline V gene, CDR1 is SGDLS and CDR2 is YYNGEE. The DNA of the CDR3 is TGTGCCAGCAGCGTAGGTACAGGCAACTATGGCTACACCTTC. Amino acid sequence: CASSVGTGNYGYTF. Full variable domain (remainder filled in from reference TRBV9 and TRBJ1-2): DSGVTQTPKHLITATGQRVTLRCSPRSGDLSVYWYQQSLDQGLQFLIQYYNGEERAKGNILERFSAQQFPDLHSELNLSSLELGDSALYFCASSVGTGNYGYTFGSGTRLTVV.

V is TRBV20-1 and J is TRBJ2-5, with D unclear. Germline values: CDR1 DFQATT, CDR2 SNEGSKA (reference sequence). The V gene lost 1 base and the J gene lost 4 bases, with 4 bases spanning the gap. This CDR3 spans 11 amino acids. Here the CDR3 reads CSARVLETQYF. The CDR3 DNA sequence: TGCAGTGCTAGAGTCTTAGAGACCCAGTACTTC.

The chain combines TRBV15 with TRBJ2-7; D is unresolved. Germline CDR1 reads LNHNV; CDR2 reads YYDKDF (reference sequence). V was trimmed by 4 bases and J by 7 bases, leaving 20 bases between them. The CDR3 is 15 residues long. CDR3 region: CATSKLAQTGEEQYF. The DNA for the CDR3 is TGTGCCACCAGCAAACTGGCCCAGACCGGCGAAGAGCAGTACTTC. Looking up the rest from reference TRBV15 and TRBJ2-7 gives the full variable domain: DAMVIQNPRYQVTQFGKPVTLSCSQTLNHNVMYWYQQKSSQAPKLLFHYYDKDFNNEADTPDNFQSRRPNTSFCFLDIRSPGLGDTAMYLCATSKLAQTGEEQYFGPGTRLTVT.

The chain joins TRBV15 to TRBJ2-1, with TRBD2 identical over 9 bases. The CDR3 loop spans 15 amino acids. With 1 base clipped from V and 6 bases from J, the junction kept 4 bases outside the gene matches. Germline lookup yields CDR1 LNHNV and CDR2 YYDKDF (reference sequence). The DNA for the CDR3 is TGTGCCACCAGCAGAGCGGGACTAGCCCTCAATGAGCAGTTCTTC. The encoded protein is CATSRAGLALNEQFF.

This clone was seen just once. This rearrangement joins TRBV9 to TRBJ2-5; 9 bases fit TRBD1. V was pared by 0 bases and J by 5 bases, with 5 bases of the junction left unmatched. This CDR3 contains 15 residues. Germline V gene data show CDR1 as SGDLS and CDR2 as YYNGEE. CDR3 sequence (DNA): TGTGCCAGCAGCGTAGTGACAGGGGGAGCGGAGACCCAGTACTTC. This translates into CASSVVTGGAETQYF.

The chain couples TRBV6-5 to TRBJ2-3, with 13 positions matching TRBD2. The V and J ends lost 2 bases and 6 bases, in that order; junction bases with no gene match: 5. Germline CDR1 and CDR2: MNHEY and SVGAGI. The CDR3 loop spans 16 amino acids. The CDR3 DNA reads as TGTGCCAGCAGTTACAAACTAGCGGGGGGGCTGGATACGCAGTATTTT. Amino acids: CASSYKLAGGLDTQYF.

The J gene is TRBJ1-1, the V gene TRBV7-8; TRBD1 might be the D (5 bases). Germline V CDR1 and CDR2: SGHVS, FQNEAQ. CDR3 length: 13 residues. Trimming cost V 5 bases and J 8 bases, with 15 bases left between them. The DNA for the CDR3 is TGTGCCAGCAGCAAGCCGACAGTTTTGGAAGCTTTCTTT. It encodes CASSKPTVLEAFF.

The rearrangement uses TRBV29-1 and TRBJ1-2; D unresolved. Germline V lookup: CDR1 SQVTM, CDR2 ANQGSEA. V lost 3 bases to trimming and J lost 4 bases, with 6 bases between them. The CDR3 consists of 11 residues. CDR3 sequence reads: CSVDEPYGYTF. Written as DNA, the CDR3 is TGCAGCGTTGACGAGCCCTATGGCTACACCTTC.

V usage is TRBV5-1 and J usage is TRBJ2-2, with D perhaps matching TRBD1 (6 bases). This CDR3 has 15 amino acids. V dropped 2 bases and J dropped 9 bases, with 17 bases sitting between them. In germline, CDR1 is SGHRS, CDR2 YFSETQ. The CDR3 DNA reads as TGCGCCAGCAGCTTCCAGGGGAGCGGACCCCGGGAGCTGTTTTTT. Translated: CASSFQGSGPRELFF.

DNA of the CDR3: TGCGCCAGCAGCTTTTTGGACAGGGGACCCTCTGGGGCCAACGTCCTGACTTTC. This translates into CASSFLDRGPSGANVLTF. The rearrangement uses TRBV5-1 and TRBJ2-6; the match to TRBD1 covers 9 bases. Trimming cost V 2 bases and J 0 bases; bases outside gene matches: 6. The CDR3 covers 18 residues. Germline CDR1 SGHRS, CDR2 YFSETQ.

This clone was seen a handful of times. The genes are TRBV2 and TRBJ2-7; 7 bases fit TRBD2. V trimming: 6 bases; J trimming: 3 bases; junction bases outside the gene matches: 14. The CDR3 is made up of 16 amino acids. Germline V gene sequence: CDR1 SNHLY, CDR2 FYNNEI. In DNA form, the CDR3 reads TGTGCCAGCAGGCCACCCTTACGCGGGAGTAGCTACGAGCAGTACTTC. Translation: CASRPPLRGSSYEQYF.